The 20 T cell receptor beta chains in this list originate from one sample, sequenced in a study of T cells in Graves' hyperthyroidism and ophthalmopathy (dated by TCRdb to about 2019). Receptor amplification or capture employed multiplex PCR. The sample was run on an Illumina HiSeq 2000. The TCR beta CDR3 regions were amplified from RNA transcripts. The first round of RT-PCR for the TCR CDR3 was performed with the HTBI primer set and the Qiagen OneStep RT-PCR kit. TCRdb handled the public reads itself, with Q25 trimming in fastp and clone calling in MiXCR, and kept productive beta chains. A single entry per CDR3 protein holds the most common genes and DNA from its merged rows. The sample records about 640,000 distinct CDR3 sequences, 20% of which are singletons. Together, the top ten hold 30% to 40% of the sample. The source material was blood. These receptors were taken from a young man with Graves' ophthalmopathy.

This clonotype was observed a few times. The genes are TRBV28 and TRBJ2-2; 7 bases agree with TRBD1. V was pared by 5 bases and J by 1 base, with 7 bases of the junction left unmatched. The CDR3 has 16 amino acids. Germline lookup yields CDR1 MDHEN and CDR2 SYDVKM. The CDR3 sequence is CASSPTRDRNTGELFF. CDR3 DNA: TGTGCCAGCAGTCCGACTCGGGACAGGAACACCGGGGAGCTGTTTTTT.

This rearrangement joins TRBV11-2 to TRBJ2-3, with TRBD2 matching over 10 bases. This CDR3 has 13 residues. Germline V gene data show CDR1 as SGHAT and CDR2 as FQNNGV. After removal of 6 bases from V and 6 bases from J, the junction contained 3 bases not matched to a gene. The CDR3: CASRLAGWDTQYF. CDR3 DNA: TGTGCCAGCAGACTAGCGGGATGGGATACGCAGTATTTT.

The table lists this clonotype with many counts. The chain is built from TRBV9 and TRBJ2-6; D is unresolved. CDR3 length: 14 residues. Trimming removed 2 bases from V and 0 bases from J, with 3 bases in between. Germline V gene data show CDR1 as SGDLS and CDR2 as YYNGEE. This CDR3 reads CASSVYSGANVLTF. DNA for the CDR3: TGTGCCAGCAGCGTCTACTCTGGGGCCAACGTCCTGACTTTC.

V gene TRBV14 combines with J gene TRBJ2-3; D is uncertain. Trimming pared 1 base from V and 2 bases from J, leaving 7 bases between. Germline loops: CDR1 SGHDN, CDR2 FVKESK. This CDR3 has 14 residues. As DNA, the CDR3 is TGTGCCAGCAGCCAAGGGCTGTACACAGATACGCAGTATTTT. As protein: CASSQGLYTDTQYF.

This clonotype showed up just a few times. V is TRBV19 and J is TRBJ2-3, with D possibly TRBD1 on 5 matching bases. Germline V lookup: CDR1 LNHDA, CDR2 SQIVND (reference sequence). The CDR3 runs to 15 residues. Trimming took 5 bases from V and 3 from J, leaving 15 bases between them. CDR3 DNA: TGTGCCAGTAGTCCAGACCAGGGCGCGACAGATACGCAGTATTTT. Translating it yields CASSPDQGATDTQYF.

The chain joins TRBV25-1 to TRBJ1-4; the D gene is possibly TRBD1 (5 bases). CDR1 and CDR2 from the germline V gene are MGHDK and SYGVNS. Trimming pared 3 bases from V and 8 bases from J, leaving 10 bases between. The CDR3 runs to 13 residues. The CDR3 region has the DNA TGTGCCAGCAGTGAGAAGGGGAGGGAAAAACTGTTTTTT. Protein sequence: CASSEKGREKLFF.

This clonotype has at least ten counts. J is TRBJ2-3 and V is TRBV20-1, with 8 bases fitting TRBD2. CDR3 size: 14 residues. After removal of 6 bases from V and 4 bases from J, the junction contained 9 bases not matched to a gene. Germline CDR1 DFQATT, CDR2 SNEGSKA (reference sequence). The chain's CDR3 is CSARGLGLSDTQYF. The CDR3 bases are TGCAGTGCAAGGGGACTAGGTCTCTCAGATACGCAGTATTTT.

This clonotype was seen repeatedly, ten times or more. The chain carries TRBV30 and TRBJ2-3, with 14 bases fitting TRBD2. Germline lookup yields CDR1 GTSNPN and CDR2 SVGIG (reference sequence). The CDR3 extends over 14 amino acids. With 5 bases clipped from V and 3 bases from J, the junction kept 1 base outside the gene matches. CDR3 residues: CAWRLAGGTDTQYF. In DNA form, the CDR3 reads TGTGCCTGGCGACTAGCGGGAGGGACAGATACGCAGTATTTT.

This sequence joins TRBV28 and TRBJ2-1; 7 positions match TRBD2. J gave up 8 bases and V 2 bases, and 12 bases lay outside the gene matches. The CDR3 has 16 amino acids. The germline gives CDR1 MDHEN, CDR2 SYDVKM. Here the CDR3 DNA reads TGTGCCAGCAGTTTAGGGGGGGGAGGGCCGGTCGATGAGCAGTTCTTC. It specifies CASSLGGGGPVDEQFF.

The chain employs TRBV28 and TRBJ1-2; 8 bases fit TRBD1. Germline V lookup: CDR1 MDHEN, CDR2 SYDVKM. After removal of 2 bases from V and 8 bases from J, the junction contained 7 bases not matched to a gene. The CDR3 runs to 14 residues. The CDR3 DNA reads TGTGCCAGCAGTTTAAGGGACAGGTCGGGGGGCTACACCTTC. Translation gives CASSLRDRSGGYTF.

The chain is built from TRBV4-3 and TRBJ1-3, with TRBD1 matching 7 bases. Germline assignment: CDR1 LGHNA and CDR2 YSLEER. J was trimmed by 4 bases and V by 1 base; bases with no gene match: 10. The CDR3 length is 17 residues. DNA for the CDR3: TGCGCCAGCAGCCAAGGCATTCCCAGGGGGTCCGGAAACACCATATATTTT. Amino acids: CASSQGIPRGSGNTIYF.

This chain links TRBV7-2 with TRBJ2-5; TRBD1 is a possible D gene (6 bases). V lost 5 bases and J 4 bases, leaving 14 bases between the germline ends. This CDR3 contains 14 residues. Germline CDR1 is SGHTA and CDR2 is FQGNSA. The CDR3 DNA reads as TGTGCCAGCAGCCCAGGGGAACCCCCAGAGACCCAGTACTTC. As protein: CASSPGEPPETQYF.

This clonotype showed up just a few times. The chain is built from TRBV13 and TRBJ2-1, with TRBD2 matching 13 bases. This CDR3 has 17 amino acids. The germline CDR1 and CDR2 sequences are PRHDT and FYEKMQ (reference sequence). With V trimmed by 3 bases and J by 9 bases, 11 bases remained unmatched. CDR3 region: CASSFLGLAGDWIEQFF. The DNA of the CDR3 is TGTGCCAGCAGCTTCCTCGGACTAGCGGGAGATTGGATTGAGCAGTTCTTC.

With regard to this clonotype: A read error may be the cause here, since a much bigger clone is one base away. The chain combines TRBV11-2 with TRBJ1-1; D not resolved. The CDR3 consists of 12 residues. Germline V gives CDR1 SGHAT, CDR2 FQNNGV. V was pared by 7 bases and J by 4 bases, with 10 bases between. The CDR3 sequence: CASTRTSTEAFF. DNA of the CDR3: TGTGCCAGCACCAGGACGAGCACTGAAGCTTTCTTT.

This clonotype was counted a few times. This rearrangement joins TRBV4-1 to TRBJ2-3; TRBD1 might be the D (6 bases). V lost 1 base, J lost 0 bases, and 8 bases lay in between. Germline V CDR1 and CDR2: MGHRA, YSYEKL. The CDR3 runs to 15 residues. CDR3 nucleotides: TGCGCCAGCAGCCAAGCCCAGGGGAGCACAGATACGCAGTATTTT. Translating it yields CASSQAQGSTDTQYF.

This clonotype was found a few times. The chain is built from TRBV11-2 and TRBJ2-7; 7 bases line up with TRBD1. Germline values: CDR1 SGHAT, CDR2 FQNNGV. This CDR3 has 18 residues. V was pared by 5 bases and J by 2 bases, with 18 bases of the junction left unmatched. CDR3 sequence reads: CASSTFGTVPPHTYEQYF. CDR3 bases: TGTGCCAGCAGCACATTCGGGACAGTACCACCGCATACCTACGAGCAGTACTTC.

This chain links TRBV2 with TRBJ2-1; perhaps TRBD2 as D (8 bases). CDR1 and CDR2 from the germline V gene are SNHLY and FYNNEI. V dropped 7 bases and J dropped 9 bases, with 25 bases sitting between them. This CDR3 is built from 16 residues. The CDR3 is CASIPGVGLGGGEQFF. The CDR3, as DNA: TGTGCCAGCATCCCTGGGGTGGGACTAGGGGGCGGTGAGCAGTTCTTC.

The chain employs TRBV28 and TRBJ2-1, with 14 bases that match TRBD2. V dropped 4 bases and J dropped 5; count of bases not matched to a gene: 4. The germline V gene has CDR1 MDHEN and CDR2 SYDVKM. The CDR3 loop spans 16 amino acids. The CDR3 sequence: CASSSGTSGRNNEQFF. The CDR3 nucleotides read TGTGCCAGCAGTTCCGGGACTAGCGGGAGAAACAATGAGCAGTTCTTC. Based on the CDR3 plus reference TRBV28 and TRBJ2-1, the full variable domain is DVKVTQSSRYLVKRTGEKVFLECVQDMDHENMFWYRQDPGLGLRLIYFSYDVKMKEKGDIPEGYSVSREKKERFSLILESASTNQTSMYLCASSSGTSGRNNEQFFGPGTRLTVL.

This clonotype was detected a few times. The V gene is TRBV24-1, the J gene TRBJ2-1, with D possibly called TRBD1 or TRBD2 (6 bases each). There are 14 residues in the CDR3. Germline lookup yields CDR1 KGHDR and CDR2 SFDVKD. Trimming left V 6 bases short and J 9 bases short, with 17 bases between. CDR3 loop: CATSLAGVEGEQFF. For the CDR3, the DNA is TGTGCCACCAGTCTCGCAGGGGTGGAGGGTGAGCAGTTCTTC.

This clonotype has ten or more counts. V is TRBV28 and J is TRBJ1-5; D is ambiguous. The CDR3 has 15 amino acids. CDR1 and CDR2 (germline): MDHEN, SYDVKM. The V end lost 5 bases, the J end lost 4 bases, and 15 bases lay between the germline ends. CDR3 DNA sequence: TGTGCCAGCAGTCAGTTAGTGCGGGGTAATCAGCCCCAGCATTTT. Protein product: CASSQLVRGNQPQHF.